This TCR beta chain comes out of a study of blood T cell repertoires in COVID-19 (dated by TCRdb to 2020 to 2022). Study-wide context: Samples from collaborators originated in the United States, Italy and Spain and spanned both the acute and convalescent phases of COVID-19. The dataset comprised deeply sampled blood TCRbeta repertoires from subjects exposed to, actively infected with, or recovered from COVID-19. The prospective study material was composed of cDNA or gDNA derived from T cells, B-cell-depleted T cells, or PBMCs. A de-identified subject ID, COVID-19 status, age in years and sex were almost always included in the sample metadata. The samples were drawn from two sources: the first 160 participants of the ongoing ImmuneRACE study, and fewer than 1,500 subjects contributed by 6 global collaborators. A freely available public database, intended as a resource for researchers studying the immune response to SARS-CoV-2, is where the repertoires were released. Where available, HLA class I and class II types were obtained from metadata supplied by the sample provider rather than from assay-based typing. Summary of the overall study and its limitations: The quantity of clinical and demographic metadata differed by source and by participant and was supplied without curation.

TCRbeta CDR3 regions were amplified from genomic DNA by means of the immunoSEQ Assay, a bias-controlled multiplex PCR. The original pipeline was this. Nucleated cell counts per sample were estimated from amplification of reference gene primers within the assay. Sequence reads were collapsed and filtered to measure the absolute abundance of every unique TCRbeta CDR3 rearrangement. For each sample, productive Simpson clonality was calculated as the square root of Simpson's diversity index over productive rearrangements. TCRdb retrieved this table from immuneACCESS and kept in-frame rearrangements only. Not all clones are present; in checked studies, unresolved V genes account for under half, and no reason is known for the remainder. V, J and clone size derive from that table, while D and trimming were established from the DNA sequence. The sample profile shows 150,000 to 180,000 clones; 91% of them were found once. The ten largest clonotypes hold 0.45% to 0.65% of the sample.

CDR1 and CDR2 are read off the germline V gene as MDHEN and SYDVKM. V ends up 8 bases short and J 0 bases short, with an unmatched junction base count of 9. The CDR3 numbers 15 residues from cysteine through phenylalanine. The retained sequence is limited to the CDR3, 45 bases, with the frame set at the first base. This clone was seen a single time. Its target antigen remains unknown. Within one base of it there is no much larger clone, and no base qualities were kept. The collaborating institutions used their own protocols to collect whole blood in K2EDTA tubes. Collaborator samples were shipped for TCRbeta analysis as frozen whole blood, isolated PBMCs, or DNA extracted from either sample type.

The specimen sequenced was peripheral blood. The TCR originated in a man aged 45-65 years with acute or convalescent COVID-19. This sequence uses TRBV28 and TRBJ1-2, with 7 central nucleotides matching TRBD1. The sequence in DNA is TGTGCCAGCCGAAATGAGGGGGCAGCTAACTATGGCTACACCTTC. Translated, this gives CASRNEGAANYGYTF.